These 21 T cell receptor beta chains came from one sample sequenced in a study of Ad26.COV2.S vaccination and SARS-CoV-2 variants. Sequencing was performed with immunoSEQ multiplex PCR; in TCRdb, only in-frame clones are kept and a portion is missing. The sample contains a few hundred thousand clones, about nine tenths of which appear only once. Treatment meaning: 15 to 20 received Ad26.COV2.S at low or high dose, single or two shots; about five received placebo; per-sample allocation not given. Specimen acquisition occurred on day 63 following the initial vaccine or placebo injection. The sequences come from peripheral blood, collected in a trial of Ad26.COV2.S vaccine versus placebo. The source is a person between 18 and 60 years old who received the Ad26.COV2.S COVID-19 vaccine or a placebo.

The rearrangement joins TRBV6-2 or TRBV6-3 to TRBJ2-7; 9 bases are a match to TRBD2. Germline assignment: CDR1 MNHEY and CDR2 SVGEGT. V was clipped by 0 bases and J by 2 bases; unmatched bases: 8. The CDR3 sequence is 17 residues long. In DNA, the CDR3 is TGTGCCAGCAGTTACTCGGGGGAGAGCGGGGGGCCCTACGAGCAGTACTTC. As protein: CASSYSGESGGPYEQYF.

The CDR3 DNA sequence: TGTGCCACCCTTTGCGATCAGCCCCAGCATTTT. Translating gives CATLCDQPQHF. This sequence joins TRBV6-8 and TRBJ1-5; D remains ambiguous. V was shortened by 10 bases and J by 5 bases, with 9 bases between the two germline ends. This CDR3 contains 11 residues. The V gene's germline CDR1 is MNHGY and CDR2 SAAAGT.

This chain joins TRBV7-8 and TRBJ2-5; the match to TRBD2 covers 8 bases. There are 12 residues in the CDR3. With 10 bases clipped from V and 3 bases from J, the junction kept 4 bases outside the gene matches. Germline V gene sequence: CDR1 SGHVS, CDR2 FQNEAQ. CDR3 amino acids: CATELAEETQYF. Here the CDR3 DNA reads TGTGCCACCGAACTAGCGGAAGAGACCCAGTACTTC.

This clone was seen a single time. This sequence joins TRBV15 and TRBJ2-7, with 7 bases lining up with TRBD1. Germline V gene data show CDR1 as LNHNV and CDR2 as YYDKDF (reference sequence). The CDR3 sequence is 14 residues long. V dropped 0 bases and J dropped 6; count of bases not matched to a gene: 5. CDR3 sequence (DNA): TGTGCCACCAGCAGAGACCGGACAGGATTCGAGCAGTACTTC. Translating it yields CATSRDRTGFEQYF.

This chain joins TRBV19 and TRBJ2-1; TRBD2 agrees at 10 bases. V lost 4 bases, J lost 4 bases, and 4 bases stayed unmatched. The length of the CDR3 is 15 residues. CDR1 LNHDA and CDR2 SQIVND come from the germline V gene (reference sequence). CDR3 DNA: TGTGCCAGTAGTACCCTAGCGGGGGCGTACAATGAGCAGTTCTTC. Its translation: CASSTLAGAYNEQFF.

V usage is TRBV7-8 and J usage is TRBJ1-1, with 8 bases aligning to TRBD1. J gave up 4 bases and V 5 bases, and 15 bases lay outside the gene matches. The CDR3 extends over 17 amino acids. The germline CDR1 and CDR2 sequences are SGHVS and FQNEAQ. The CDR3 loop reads CASSHRDRIIVGTEAFF. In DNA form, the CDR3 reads TGTGCCAGCAGCCACCGGGACAGGATTATTGTGGGCACTGAAGCTTTCTTT. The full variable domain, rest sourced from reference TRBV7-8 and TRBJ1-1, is GAGVSQSPRYKVAKRGQDVALRCDPISGHVSLFWYQQALGQGPEFLTYFQNEAQLDKSGLPSDRFFAERPEGSVSTLKIQRTQQEDSAVYLCASSHRDRIIVGTEAFFGQGTRLTVV.

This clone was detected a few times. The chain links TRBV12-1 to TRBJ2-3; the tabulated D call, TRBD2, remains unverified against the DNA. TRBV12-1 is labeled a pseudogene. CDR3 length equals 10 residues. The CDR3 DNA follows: TGTGCCAGCCGGGTGAATACGCAGTATTTT. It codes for CASRVNTQYF.

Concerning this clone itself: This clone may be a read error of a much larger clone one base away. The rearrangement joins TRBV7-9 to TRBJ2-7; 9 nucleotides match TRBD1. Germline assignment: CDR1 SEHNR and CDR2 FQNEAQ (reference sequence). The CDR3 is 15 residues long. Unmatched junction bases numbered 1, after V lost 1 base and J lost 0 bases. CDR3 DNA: TGTGCCAGCAGCTTAGGGACAGGGGTCTCCTACGAGCAGTACTTC. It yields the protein CASSLGTGVSYEQYF. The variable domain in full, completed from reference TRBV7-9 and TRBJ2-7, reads DTGVSQNPRHKITKRGQNVTFRCDPISEHNRLYWYRQTLGQGPEFLTYFQNEAQLEKSRLLSDRFSAERPKGSFSTLEIQRTEQGDSAMYLCASSLGTGVSYEQYFGPGTRLTVT.

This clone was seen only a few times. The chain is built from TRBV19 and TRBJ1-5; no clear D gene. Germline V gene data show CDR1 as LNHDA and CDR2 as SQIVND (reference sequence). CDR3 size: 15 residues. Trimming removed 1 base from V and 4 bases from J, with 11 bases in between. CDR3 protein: CASSIVEGLNQPQHF. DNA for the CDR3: TGTGCCAGTAGTATAGTCGAAGGGTTGAATCAGCCCCAGCATTTT.

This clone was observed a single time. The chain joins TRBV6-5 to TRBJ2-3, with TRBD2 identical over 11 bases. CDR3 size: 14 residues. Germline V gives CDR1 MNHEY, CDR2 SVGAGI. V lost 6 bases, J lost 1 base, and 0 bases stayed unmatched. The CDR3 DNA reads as TGTGCCAGCAGGGGACTAGCGGGCACAGATACGCAGTATTTT. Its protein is CASRGLAGTDTQYF.

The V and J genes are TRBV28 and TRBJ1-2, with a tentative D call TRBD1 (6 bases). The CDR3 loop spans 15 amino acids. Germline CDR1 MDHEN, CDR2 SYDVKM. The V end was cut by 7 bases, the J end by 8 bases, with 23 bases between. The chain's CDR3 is CASTKSRGGMGGYTF. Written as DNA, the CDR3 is TGTGCCAGCACCAAATCCAGGGGCGGGATGGGGGGCTACACCTTC.

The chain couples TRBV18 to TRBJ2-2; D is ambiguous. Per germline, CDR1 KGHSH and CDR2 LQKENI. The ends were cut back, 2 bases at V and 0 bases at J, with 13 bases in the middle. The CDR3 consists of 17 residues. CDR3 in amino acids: CASSPRSDAANTGELFF. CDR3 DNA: TGTGCCAGCTCACCAAGGTCGGACGCCGCGAACACCGGGGAGCTGTTTTTT.

This chain's CDR3 is CASSLAQGAPGDTEAFF. For the CDR3, the DNA is TGCGCCAGCAGCTTGGCACAGGGAGCCCCCGGGGACACTGAAGCTTTCTTT. V is TRBV5-1 and J is TRBJ1-1; D might be TRBD1 (6 bases). The V end was cut by 0 bases, the J end by 3 bases, with 18 bases between. Germline CDR1 and CDR2: SGHRS and YFSETQ. The CDR3 extends over 17 amino acids. Combining the CDR3 with reference TRBV5-1 and TRBJ1-1 gives the whole variable domain KAGVTQTPRYLIKTRGQQVTLSCSPISGHRSVSWYQQTPGQGLQFLFEYFSETQRNKGNFPGRFSGRQFSNSRSEMNVSTLELGDSALYLCASSLAQGAPGDTEAFFGQGTRLTVV.

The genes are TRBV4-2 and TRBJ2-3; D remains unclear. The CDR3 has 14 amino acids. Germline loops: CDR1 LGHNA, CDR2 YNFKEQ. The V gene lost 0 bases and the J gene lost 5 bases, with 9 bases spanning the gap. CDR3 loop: CASSQEVAEDTQYF. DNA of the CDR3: TGTGCCAGCAGCCAAGAAGTGGCGGAAGATACGCAGTATTTT.

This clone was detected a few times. The CDR3 reads CASSLSPAGPNYGYTF. The CDR3 nucleotides read TGTGCCAGCAGTTTATCCCCAGCAGGGCCTAACTATGGCTACACCTTC. The chain combines TRBV27 with TRBJ1-2; TRBD1 is a possible D gene (5 bases). CDR3 length: 16 amino acids. CDR1 and CDR2 from the germline V gene are MNHEY and SMNVEV (reference sequence). V gave up 0 bases and J gave up 0 bases, with 11 bases separating them.

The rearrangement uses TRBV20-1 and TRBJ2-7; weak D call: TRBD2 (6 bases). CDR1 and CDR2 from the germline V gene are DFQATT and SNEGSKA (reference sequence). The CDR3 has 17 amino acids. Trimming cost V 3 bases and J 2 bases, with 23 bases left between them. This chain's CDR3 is CSASYSGSAGTAYEQYF. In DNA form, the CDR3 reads TGCAGTGCTAGTTATTCTGGGTCTGCGGGGACGGCCTACGAGCAGTACTTC.

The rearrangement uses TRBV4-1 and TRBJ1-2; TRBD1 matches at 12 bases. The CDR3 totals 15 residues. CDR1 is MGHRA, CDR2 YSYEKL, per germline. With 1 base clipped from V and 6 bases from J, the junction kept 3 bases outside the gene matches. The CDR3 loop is CASSQAGTGGDGYTF. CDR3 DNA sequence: TGCGCCAGCAGCCAAGCCGGGACAGGGGGCGATGGCTACACCTTC.

CDR3 nucleotides: TGTGCCAGCAGCCAAATAGGTCTCTATGGCTACACCTTC. Its protein product is CASSQIGLYGYTF. This sequence joins TRBV7-8 and TRBJ1-2; D is ambiguous. Germline CDR1 is SGHVS and CDR2 is FQNEAQ. The length of the CDR3 is 13 residues. Between the trimmed V and J ends, which lost 5 bases and 4 bases, there was a span of 11 bases.

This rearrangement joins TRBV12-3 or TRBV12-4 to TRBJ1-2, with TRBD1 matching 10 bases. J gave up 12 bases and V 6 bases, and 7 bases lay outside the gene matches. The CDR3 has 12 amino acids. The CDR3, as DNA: TGTGCCAGCAGGGACAGGGGGAAGGACGACACCTTC. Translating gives CASRDRGKDDTF.

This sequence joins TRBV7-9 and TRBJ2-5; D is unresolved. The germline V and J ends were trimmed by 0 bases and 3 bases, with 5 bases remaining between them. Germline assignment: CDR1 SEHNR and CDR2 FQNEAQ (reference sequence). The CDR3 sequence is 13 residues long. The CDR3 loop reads CASSLANEETQYF. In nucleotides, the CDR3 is TGTGCCAGCAGCTTAGCGAATGAAGAGACCCAGTACTTC.

The CDR3 bases are TGCAGCGTCTCGGAGGGCAGTAGGGATTCACCCCTCCACTTT. This gives the protein CSVSEGSRDSPLHF. The chain carries TRBV29-1 and TRBJ1-6; D call uncertain. V was trimmed by 6 bases and J by 8 bases, leaving 17 bases between them. This CDR3 has 14 residues. Germline CDR1 SQVTM, CDR2 ANQGSEA.